These 19 T cell receptor beta chains share one sample of origin, sequenced in a study of shared clonotypes between healthy human individuals. Profiling relied on immunoSEQ multiplex PCR, and the TCRdb table lists in-frame clones only, not all of them. The table shows 1 million to 1.2 million clones, with about 72% occurring only once. The source material was memory CD4+ T cells from PBMCs. The sample's subset: CD45RA-negative fraction. These receptors were collected from a man aged 18 to 29 in good health. Some clones in this sample may be carry-over from other donors' samples.

Here the CDR3 reads CASSFRYDVSEQFF. Written as DNA, the CDR3 is TGCGCCAGCAGCTTCCGCTACGACGTCAGTGAGCAGTTCTTC. This chain connects TRBV5-1 to TRBJ2-1; D ambiguous. Looked up from germline, CDR1 is SGHRS and CDR2 is YFSETQ. V lost 2 bases, J lost 9 bases, and 15 bases lay in between. The CDR3 sequence is 14 residues long.

The V call is TRBV7-3, the J call TRBJ1-1, with D perhaps matching TRBD1 (6 bases). V gave up 5 bases and J gave up 4 bases, with 14 bases separating them. The CDR3 has 14 residues. Germline V gives CDR1 SGHTA, CDR2 FQGTGA. CDR3 loop: CASSQTGRSTEAFF. In nucleotides, the CDR3 is TGTGCCAGCAGCCAAACAGGGCGGAGCACTGAAGCTTTCTTT.

Details on this clone: Additional DNA sequences in this sample encode the identical CDR3. V gene TRBV4-2 combines with J gene TRBJ2-1; D remains ambiguous. With 0 bases removed from V and 0 bases from J, the gap between germline ends came to 15 bases. Germline values: CDR1 LGHNA, CDR2 YNFKEQ. This CDR3 is built from 18 residues. CDR3 DNA sequence: TGTGCCAGCAGCCAAGATGGGGTAGCTCGAAGCTCCTACAATGAGCAGTTCTTC. This sequence encodes CASSQDGVARSSYNEQFF.

As regards this clone: Other DNA variants within this sample encode the same CDR3. V gene TRBV18 combines with J gene TRBJ2-3, with D perhaps TRBD1 (6 bases). Germline V gene data show CDR1 as KGHSH and CDR2 as LQKENI. Trimming stripped 0 bases from V and 2 bases from J, with 9 bases between. This CDR3 spans 15 amino acids. The DNA of the CDR3 is TGTGCCAGCTCACCACCAGGGGGTTCCACAGATACGCAGTATTTT. Residues: CASSPPGGSTDTQYF.

The V call is TRBV29-1, the J call TRBJ2-1, with 7 bases aligning to TRBD2. V trimming: 3 bases; J trimming: 2 bases; junction bases outside the gene matches: 7. CDR1 is SQVTM and CDR2 is ANQGSEA in the germline V gene. The CDR3 has 15 residues. CDR3 sequence (DNA): TGCAGCGTTGATAGGCTAGCGGCCACCTACAATGAGCAGTTCTTC. Protein product: CSVDRLAATYNEQFF.

The chain has TRBV2 and TRBJ2-3; D remains ambiguous. The germline V and J ends were trimmed by 7 bases and 6 bases, with 17 bases remaining between them. Germline loops: CDR1 SNHLY, CDR2 FYNNEI. The CDR3 length is 14 residues. CDR3 DNA sequence: TGTGCCAGCAACGAACCCCGCGCGCGCGATACGCAGTATTTT. It specifies CASNEPRARDTQYF.

In this sample, this clone turned up once. DNA of the CDR3: TGTGCCAGCAGCTTACACCGGTATAGCAATCAGCCCCAGCATTTT. The encoded protein is CASSLHRYSNQPQHF. The chain couples TRBV7-3 to TRBJ1-5, with D unclear. Germline values: CDR1 SGHTA, CDR2 FQGTGA. This CDR3 is 15 amino acids long. Trimming took off 2 bases at V and 0 bases at J, with 8 bases between the two ends. The variable domain in full, with the rest retrieved from reference TRBV7-3 and TRBJ1-5, is GAGVSQTPSNKVTEKGKYVELRCDPISGHTALYWYRQSLGQGPEFLIYFQGTGAADDSGLPNDRFFAVRPEGSVSTLKIQRTERGDSAVYLCASSLHRYSNQPQHFGDGTRLSIL.

V gene TRBV6-6 combines with J gene TRBJ1-1, with unresolved D. CDR1 and CDR2 from the germline V gene are MNHNY and SVGAGI (reference sequence). The CDR3 has 15 residues. With 0 bases removed from V and 0 bases from J, the gap between germline ends came to 8 bases. This CDR3 is CASSYSVLLNTEAFF. CDR3 nucleotide sequence: TGTGCCAGCAGTTACTCGGTCCTTCTGAACACTGAAGCTTTCTTT.

V usage is TRBV28 and J usage is TRBJ1-3, with D possibly TRBD1 on 6 matching bases. Between the trimmed V and J ends, which lost 2 bases and 1 base, there was a span of 12 bases. The CDR3 runs to 16 residues. Germline V gene data show CDR1 as MDHEN and CDR2 as SYDVKM. CDR3 loop: CASSLPGDRSGNTIYF. The CDR3 DNA reads TGTGCCAGCAGTTTACCAGGGGATCGGTCTGGAAACACCATATATTTT.

This clone was seen repeatedly, ten times or more. The chain recombines TRBV30 with TRBJ1-1; D is unresolved. This CDR3 contains 13 residues. The germline gives CDR1 GTSNPN, CDR2 SVGIG (reference sequence). Trimming removed 7 bases from V and 1 base from J, with 13 bases in between. The CDR3 sequence is CASRHPQNTEAFF. The CDR3 nucleotides are TGTGCCTCAAGACACCCCCAGAACACTGAAGCTTTCTTT. The whole variable domain, filled in from reference TRBV30 and TRBJ1-1, reads SQTIHQWPATLVQPVGSPLSLECTVEGTSNPNLYWYRQAAGRGLQLLFYSVGIGQISSEVPQNLSASRPQDRQFILSSKKLLLSDSGFYLCASRHPQNTEAFFGQGTRLTVV.

The rearrangement joins TRBV19 to TRBJ2-2, with TRBD1 matching 10 bases. Germline assignment: CDR1 LNHDA and CDR2 SQIVND (reference sequence). There are 16 residues in the CDR3. V was clipped by 4 bases and J by 7 bases; unmatched bases: 9. CDR3: CASSKGTGAMIGELFF. CDR3 DNA sequence: TGTGCCAGTAGTAAGGGGACAGGGGCTATGATCGGGGAGCTGTTTTTT.

V and J are TRBV6-6 and TRBJ2-2, with D tentatively TRBD2 (6 bases). V lost 1 base to trimming and J lost 5 bases, with 11 bases between them. This CDR3 is 15 amino acids long. Germline V CDR1 and CDR2: MNHNY, SVGAGI (reference sequence). The CDR3 loop is CASSYWGERTGELFF. CDR3 in DNA: TGTGCCAGCAGTTACTGGGGGGAGAGGACCGGGGAGCTGTTTTTT.

This clone showed up many times. V usage is TRBV10-3 and J usage is TRBJ1-1, with unresolved D. CDR1 is ENHRY, CDR2 SYGVKD, per germline. V was pared by 3 bases and J by 8 bases, with 16 bases between. CDR3 length: 14 amino acids. The CDR3 loop is CAISEPGRATEAFF. The CDR3 DNA sequence: TGTGCCATCAGTGAACCGGGCAGAGCCACCGAAGCTTTCTTT.

The V call is TRBV5-1, the J call TRBJ2-7; unclear D gene. The CDR3 runs 11 residues. V was trimmed by 6 bases and J by 7 bases, leaving 11 bases between them. Germline CDR1 SGHRS, CDR2 YFSETQ. CDR3 sequence (DNA): TGCGCCAGCAAAAGTGGCCAGGAGCAGTACTTC. Its translation is CASKSGQEQYF. Using reference TRBV5-1 and TRBJ2-7 for the parts outside the CDR3, the full variable domain is KAGVTQTPRYLIKTRGQQVTLSCSPISGHRSVSWYQQTPGQGLQFLFEYFSETQRNKGNFPGRFSGRQFSNSRSEMNVSTLELGDSALYLCASKSGQEQYFGPGTRLTVT.

The sample holds one count of this clone. The genes are TRBV30 and TRBJ1-5, with 9 bases fitting TRBD1. Germline trimming cut 1 base from V and 6 bases from J; bases unmatched to any gene: 10. CDR3 length equals 16 residues. The germline V gene encodes CDR1 GTSNPN and CDR2 SVGIG (reference sequence). The CDR3 region is CAWSGTGGLLGQPQHF. CDR3 in DNA: TGTGCCTGGAGTGGAACAGGGGGCCTTCTAGGTCAGCCCCAGCATTTT.

The chain combines TRBV5-1 with TRBJ2-1; 11 bases are a match to TRBD2. CDR3 length equals 15 residues. J lost 4 bases, V lost 6 bases, and 6 bases had no gene match. Germline CDR1 is SGHRS and CDR2 is YFSETQ. CDR3 amino acids: CASTMTSGVYNEQFF. CDR3 bases: TGCGCCAGCACCATGACTAGCGGGGTATACAATGAGCAGTTCTTC.

This rearrangement joins TRBV11-3 to TRBJ2-2; a weak D match, TRBD2 (5 bases). The length of the CDR3 is 15 residues. Trimming removed 5 bases from V and 3 bases from J, with 13 bases in between. Per the germline V gene, CDR1 is SGHNT and CDR2 is YENEEA. CDR3 region: CASSLGLLHTGELFF. CDR3 in DNA: TGTGCCAGCAGCCTCGGACTCCTCCACACCGGGGAGCTGTTTTTT. Based on the CDR3 plus reference TRBV11-3 and TRBJ2-2, the full variable domain is EAGVVQSPRYKIIEKKQPVAFWCNPISGHNTLYWYLQNLGQGPELLIRYENEEAVDDSQLPKDRFSAERLKGVDSTLKIQPAELGDSAVYLCASSLGLLHTGELFFGEGSRLTVL.

This chain's CDR3 is CASSVLAWREYSETQYF. CDR3 bases: TGTGCCAGCAGTGTATTAGCATGGCGGGAGTATTCTGAGACCCAGTACTTC. The chain has TRBV6-1 and TRBJ2-5, with 7 bases lining up with TRBD2. V shed 4 bases and J 5 bases; nucleotides not matched to a gene: 16. Germline V gene sequence: CDR1 MNHNS, CDR2 SASEGT. The CDR3 loop spans 17 amino acids.

This clone was detected ten times or more. The sample carries other DNA sequences with the same CDR3. V usage is TRBV5-4 and J usage is TRBJ1-1; TRBD1 is a possible D gene (5 bases). Germline V gives CDR1 SGHNT, CDR2 YYREEE (reference sequence). CDR3 size: 13 residues. V lost 4 bases and J 1 base, leaving 8 bases between the germline ends. The CDR3 DNA is TGTGCCAGCAGCCCCGGACAGAACACTGAAGCTTTCTTT. It translates to CASSPGQNTEAFF.